The 27 T cell receptor beta chains listed next were all sequenced from one sample in a study of T cell clonality in common variable immunodeficiency. Study results and caveats: Reportedly, TCR beta sequences from common variable immunodeficiency showed fewer deletions and N-nucleotide insertions.

Clones were sequenced by immunoSEQ multiplex PCR, and TCRdb holds only the in-frame ones, with some missing. The table for this sample gives roughly 15,000 clones. Their antigens are not known. Sequencing was performed on peripheral blood mononuclear cells. These receptors all stem from a human donor with common variable immunodeficiency.

A remark on this clone: The CDR3 end lies 3 residues beyond the end of the read and is filled in from the germline J gene. The V and J genes are TRBV6-2 or TRBV6-3 and TRBJ2-7, with 8 nucleotides matching TRBD2. CDR3 length equals 13 residues. V shed 7 bases, J shed 6 bases, and the junction held 8 bases outside the gene matches. Germline V gene sequence: CDR1 MNHEY, CDR2 SVGEGT. CDR3 bases read: TGTGCCAGCAAAAAGCGGGAGAAGGGCGAG. Protein sequence: CASKKREKGE. The complete CDR3 reads CASKKREKGEQYF.

In regard to this clone: The CDR3 end lies 3 residues beyond the end of the read and is filled in from the germline J gene. V gene TRBV2 combines with J gene TRBJ2-3; 8 nucleotides agree with TRBD2. The CDR3 covers 14 residues. With V trimmed by 9 bases and J by 0 bases, 5 bases remained unmatched. Germline lookup yields CDR1 SNHLY and CDR2 FYNNEI. The CDR3 here is CARASGLSTDTQYF. The sequenced CDR3 bases are TGTGCCAGGGCTAGCGGGTTGAGCACAGATACG.

Turning to this clone: Coverage ceases 3 residues before the CDR3 finishes, and the germline J gene fills in the end. The V and J genes are TRBV7-8 and TRBJ2-1; TRBD2 agrees at 14 bases. This CDR3 is 18 amino acids long. Germline V gene data show CDR1 as SGHVS and CDR2 as FQNEAQ. With V trimmed by 1 base and J by 7 bases, 9 bases remained unmatched. The chain's CDR3 is CASSLGRTSGRKLNEQFF. The part of the CDR3 DNA that was read is TGTGCCAGCAGCTTAGGTAGGACTAGCGGGAGGAAGTTAAATGAG.

Regarding this clone: The read terminates 3 residues before the CDR3 end, so the remaining end is supplied by the germline J gene. The chain couples TRBV18 to TRBJ2-3; D gene ambiguous. There are 16 residues in the CDR3. With 2 bases removed from V and 2 bases from J, the gap between germline ends came to 14 bases. Germline CDR1 reads KGHSH; CDR2 reads LQKENI. The sequenced part of the CDR3 DNA is TGTGCCAGCTCACCAGATACTGGCGGATACACAGATACG. As protein: CASSPDTGGYTDT. The entire CDR3 protein reads CASSPDTGGYTDTQYF.

The CDR3 loop reads CASRVSGQGRTEAFF. CDR3 DNA (partial): TGTGCCAGCAGGGTGTCGGGACAGGGGCGCACTGAA. The V call is TRBV6-2 or TRBV6-3, the J call TRBJ1-1; 10 bases are shared with TRBD1. The read gets to within 3 residues of the CDR3 end, and the germline J gene fills in the rest. This CDR3 has 15 amino acids. J lost 4 bases, V lost 6 bases, and 8 bases had no gene match. CDR1 is MNHEY and CDR2 is SVGEGT in the germline V gene.

By frequency, this clone registers medium-sized. The CDR3 end falls 3 residues outside the read, so it is completed with the germline J gene. This chain connects TRBV20-1 to TRBJ1-4, with 9 bases aligning to TRBD1. The CDR3 sequence is 17 residues long. V gave up 3 bases and J gave up 7 bases; unmatched junction bases: 15. Per germline, CDR1 DFQATT and CDR2 SNEGSKA (reference sequence). CDR3 residues: CSARDGQGSLEVEKLFF. CDR3 DNA, as far as it was read: TGCAGTGCTAGGGACGGACAGGGGAGCTTAGAGGTTGAAAAA.

Comment on this clone: The sequenced fragment ends 3 residues before the CDR3 boundary, so the rest is inferred from the germline J gene. The chain has TRBV11-3 and TRBJ2-2; the D gene is possibly TRBD1 (5 bases). Germline CDR1 SGHNT, CDR2 YENEEA. The CDR3 sequence is 12 residues long. The germline V and J ends were trimmed by 8 bases and 2 bases, with 6 bases remaining between them. The CDR3 spells CASQGNTGELFF. CDR3 DNA (partial): TGTGCCAGCCAGGGAAACACCGGGGAG.

With respect to this clone: Read coverage stops 3 residues before the CDR3 terminus; the germline J gene supplies the remainder. The chain joins TRBV5-1 to TRBJ2-1; D gene unclear. The ends were cut back, 7 bases at V and 0 bases at J, with 8 bases in the middle. Germline loops: CDR1 SGHRS, CDR2 YFSETQ. CDR3 length equals 13 residues. The CDR3 bases that were read are TGCGCCAGCGTTGGTAGCTCCTACAATGAG. Residues: CASVGSSYNE. The entire CDR3 protein reads CASVGSSYNEQFF.

Concerning this clone: The CDR3 end lies 3 residues beyond the end of the read and is filled in from the germline J gene. V is TRBV2 and J is TRBJ1-6, with 10 bases identical to TRBD1. With V trimmed by 6 bases and J by 3 bases, 11 bases remained unmatched. Germline V lookup: CDR1 SNHLY, CDR2 FYNNEI. This CDR3 region has 18 residues. CDR3 region: CASSSPPGQGLYNSPLHF. Partial CDR3 DNA: TGTGCCAGCAGCTCTCCCCCGGGACAGGGGCTCTATAATTCACCC.

For this clone: The CDR3 end falls 3 residues outside the read, so it is completed with the germline J gene. The rearrangement links TRBV11-3 to TRBJ2-5; weak D call: TRBD1 (6 bases). Per germline, CDR1 SGHNT and CDR2 YENEEA. V lost 5 bases and J 5 bases, leaving 12 bases between the germline ends. The CDR3 contains 13 residues. CDR3 region: CASSGGFLETQYF. CDR3 bases read: TGTGCCAGCAGCGGGGGCTTTTTGGAGACC.

With respect to this clone: The sequence runs out 3 residues before the end of the CDR3; the remainder is reconstructed from the germline J gene. The chain joins TRBV7-3 to TRBJ1-1; no clear D gene. V was shortened by 5 bases and J by 0 bases, with 13 bases between the two germline ends. This CDR3 is built from 15 residues. Germline lookup yields CDR1 SGHTA and CDR2 FQGTGA. The covered CDR3 bases are TGTGCCAGCAGCCCACCCGCCGGGGTGAACACTGAA. Protein product: CASSPPAGVNTE. The entire CDR3 reads CASSPPAGVNTEAFF. Complete variable domain (other parts from reference TRBV7-3 and TRBJ1-1): GAGVSQTPSNKVTEKGKYVELRCDPISGHTALYWYRQSLGQGPEFLIYFQGTGAADDSGLPNDRFFAVRPEGSVSTLKIQRTERGDSAVYLCASSPPAGVNTEAFFGQGTRLTVV.

Regarding this clone: Read data end 3 residues before the CDR3 end; the end is taken from the germline J gene. V is TRBV6-2 or TRBV6-3 and J is TRBJ2-5; 7 positions match TRBD2. CDR1 MNHEY and CDR2 SVGEGT come from the germline V gene. The CDR3 loop spans 15 amino acids. J was trimmed by 4 bases and V by 2 bases; bases with no gene match: 7. CDR3 region: CASSYLGGGGETQYF. Incomplete CDR3 DNA: TGTGCCAGCAGTTACCTAGGCGGGGGAGGAGAGACC.

A note on this clone: The sequence runs out 3 residues before the end of the CDR3; the remainder is reconstructed from the germline J gene. The chain is built from TRBV2 and TRBJ2-2, with D perhaps TRBD1 (6 bases). The CDR3 totals 15 residues. Germline V CDR1 and CDR2: SNHLY, FYNNEI. V gave up 6 bases and J gave up 6 bases, with 17 bases separating them. The part of the CDR3 DNA that was read is TGTGCCAGCAGGCCGAATCGAGGGGGTTCCGGGGAG. This translates into CASRPNRGGSGE. The full CDR3 protein reads CASRPNRGGSGELFF.

By frequency, this clone registers medium-sized. Read coverage stops 3 residues before the CDR3 terminus; the germline J gene supplies the remainder. V usage is TRBV19 and J usage is TRBJ2-3; possible D gene TRBD1, 7 bases. CDR1 is LNHDA and CDR2 is SQIVND in the germline V gene (reference sequence). The germline V and J ends were trimmed by 5 bases and 1 base, with 16 bases remaining between them. The CDR3 runs 16 residues. The CDR3 sequence is CASSLRTGGGTDTQYF. Incomplete CDR3 DNA: TGTGCCAGTAGTTTACGGACAGGAGGGGGCACAGATACG. Full variable domain (remainder filled in from reference TRBV19 and TRBJ2-3): DGGITQSPKYLFRKEGQNVTLSCEQNLNHDAMYWYRQDPGQGLRLIYYSQIVNDFQKGDIAEGYSVSREKKESFPLTVTSAQKNPTAFYLCASSLRTGGGTDTQYFGPGTRLTVL.

Comment on this clone: Read data end 3 residues before the CDR3 end; the end is taken from the germline J gene. The genes are TRBV9 and TRBJ1-4; 9 nucleotides line up with TRBD1. The V gene end was trimmed by 2 bases and the J gene end by 10 bases; junction bases not matched to a gene: 6. This CDR3 spans 14 amino acids. Germline lookup yields CDR1 SGDLS and CDR2 YYNGEE. CDR3 sequence: CASSVGTGQGKLFF. The part of the CDR3 DNA that was read is TGTGCCAGCAGCGTCGGGACAGGGCAAGGAAAA.

Concerning this clone: The sequenced fragment ends 3 residues before the CDR3 boundary, so the rest is inferred from the germline J gene. The V gene is TRBV11-3, the J gene TRBJ2-2; a possible D gene is TRBD2 (6 bases). There are 12 residues in the CDR3. Germline V gene lookup returns CDR1 SGHNT and CDR2 YENEEA. Trimming took off 5 bases at V and 5 bases at J, with 6 bases between the two ends. The CDR3 loop reads CASSRGTGELFF. The covered CDR3 bases are TGTGCCAGCAGCCGGGGGACCGGGGAG.

Worth noting for this clone: The read is 3 residues too short to cover the CDR3 end, so that end is filled in from the germline J gene. The chain joins TRBV7-6 to TRBJ2-1, with D perhaps matching TRBD1 (6 bases). V dropped 5 bases and J dropped 4 bases, with 9 bases sitting between them. CDR1 and CDR2 from the germline V gene are SGHVS and FNYEAQ. This CDR3 is 13 amino acids long. CDR3 bases read: TGTGCCAGCAGCCTCAGGGGATACAATGAG. Amino acid sequence: CASSLRGYNE. The full CDR3 protein is CASSLRGYNEQFF.

On this clone itself: The missing CDR3 end, 3 residues past where the read stops, is filled in from the germline J gene. This chain joins TRBV12-3 or TRBV12-4 and TRBJ1-1; D gene uncertain. V lost 2 bases and J lost 1, with 5 bases in between. The CDR3 is 13 residues long. CDR3 protein: CASSLYRNTEAFF. The CDR3 DNA, read in part, is TGTGCCAGCAGTTTATATAGGAACACTGAA.

As for this clone: The read falls 3 residues short of the CDR3 end, and the missing part is taken from the germline J gene. J is TRBJ1-2 and V is TRBV29-1; 10 bases are a match to TRBD1. Germline CDR1 and CDR2: SQVTM and ANQGSEA. The V gene end was trimmed by 4 bases and the J gene end by 2 bases; junction bases not matched to a gene: 4. This CDR3 comprises 14 residues. CDR3 DNA, as far as it was read: TGCAGCGTTGCGGGGACAGGGGCGAACTATGGC. Its translation: CSVAGTGANYG. The whole CDR3 is CSVAGTGANYGYTF.

Points on this clone: The read ends 3 residues shy of where the CDR3 ends; the end is completed using the germline J gene. The chain employs TRBV19 and TRBJ1-5, with TRBD1 matching over 7 bases. Germline V gene sequence: CDR1 LNHDA, CDR2 SQIVND (reference sequence). V gave up 7 bases and J gave up 7 bases; unmatched junction bases: 7. This CDR3 is 13 amino acids long. CDR3 protein: CASKAGGGQPQHF. The sequenced part of the CDR3 DNA is TGTGCCAGTAAGGCAGGGGGAGGGCAGCCC. Full variable domain (remainder filled in from reference TRBV19 and TRBJ1-5): DGGITQSPKYLFRKEGQNVTLSCEQNLNHDAMYWYRQDPGQGLRLIYYSQIVNDFQKGDIAEGYSVSREKKESFPLTVTSAQKNPTAFYLCASKAGGGQPQHFGDGTRLSIL.

Note on this clone: Read data end 3 residues before the CDR3 end; the end is taken from the germline J gene. V usage is TRBV9 and J usage is TRBJ2-7; D not resolved. Trimming left V 3 bases short and J 0 bases short, with 4 bases between. The CDR3 length is 12 residues. Germline lookup yields CDR1 SGDLS and CDR2 YYNGEE. CDR3 DNA (partial): TGTGCCAGCAGCGCAGGCTCCTACGAG. It is translated as CASSAGSYE. The whole CDR3 protein is CASSAGSYEQYF.

About this clone: The CDR3 end falls 3 residues outside the read, so it is completed with the germline J gene. V is TRBV30 and J is TRBJ2-4; 10 bases match TRBD1. CDR3 length: 13 amino acids. Trimming removed 5 bases from V and 7 bases from J; junction bases left unmatched: 5. In germline, CDR1 is GTSNPN, CDR2 SVGIG (reference sequence). The sequenced part of the CDR3 DNA is TGTGCCTGGGGGGGACAGGGGACCAACATT. Translated: CAWGGQGTNI. The full CDR3 sequence reads CAWGGQGTNIQYF.

In the case of this clone: Sequencing ends 3 residues short of the CDR3 end; the germline J gene provides the rest. The chain uses TRBV13 and TRBJ2-7; D not certain. The germline V gene encodes CDR1 PRHDT and CDR2 FYEKMQ (reference sequence). The CDR3 totals 13 residues. V was cut by 3 bases and J by 5 bases, with 11 bases left in between. The CDR3 loop is CASSLKNRDEQYF. The sequenced part of the CDR3 DNA is TGTGCCAGCAGCTTGAAGAACCGGGACGAG. Full variable domain (remainder filled in from reference TRBV13 and TRBJ2-7): AAGVIQSPRHLIKEKRETATLKCYPIPRHDTVYWYQQGPGQDPQFLISFYEKMQSDKGSIPDRFSAQQFSDYHSELNMSSLELGDSALYFCASSLKNRDEQYFGPGTRLTVT.

On this clone: The missing CDR3 end, 3 residues past where the read stops, is filled in from the germline J gene. This sequence joins TRBV29-1 and TRBJ2-5; TRBD1 might be the D (6 bases). V lost 3 bases, J lost 5 bases, and 16 bases lay in between. Germline CDR1 reads SQVTM; CDR2 reads ANQGSEA. This CDR3 is built from 14 residues. The CDR3 spells CSVETQGSGETQYF. The CDR3 DNA, read in part, is TGCAGCGTTGAGACACAGGGTTCGGGGGAGACC.

Comment on this clone: The read gets to within 3 residues of the CDR3 end, and the germline J gene fills in the rest. The J gene is TRBJ2-5, the V gene TRBV29-1; TRBD2 might be the D (5 bases). CDR1 and CDR2 from the germline V gene are SQVTM and ANQGSEA. Between the trimmed V and J ends, which lost 7 bases and 3 bases, there was a span of 6 bases. The CDR3 runs to 10 residues. The sequenced part of the CDR3 DNA is TGCAGCGCCGGGGAAGAGACC. This codes for CSAGEET. The entire CDR3 reads CSAGEETQYF.

With regard to this clone: The missing CDR3 end, 3 residues past where the read stops, is filled in from the germline J gene. The chain is built from TRBV20-1 and TRBJ2-5; 7 bases are shared with TRBD2. J lost 3 bases, V lost 2 bases, and 6 bases had no gene match. CDR1 is DFQATT and CDR2 is SNEGSKA in the germline V gene (reference sequence). The CDR3 runs to 14 residues. The chain's CDR3 is CSARFGGGKETQYF. CDR3 bases read: TGCAGTGCTAGATTTGGGGGGGGGAAAGAGACC.

About this clone: From the germline J gene comes the end of the CDR3, since the read stops 3 residues before it. V and J are TRBV5-5 and TRBJ2-3, with D perhaps matching TRBD1 (5 bases). V was trimmed by 2 bases and J by 3 bases, leaving 10 bases between them. The CDR3 runs to 14 residues. Germline assignment: CDR1 SGHKS and CDR2 YYEKEE (reference sequence). CDR3 DNA (partial): TGTGCCAGCAGCTTCGAACAGGTAACAGATACG. Translation gives CASSFEQVTDT. The whole CDR3 is CASSFEQVTDTQYF.